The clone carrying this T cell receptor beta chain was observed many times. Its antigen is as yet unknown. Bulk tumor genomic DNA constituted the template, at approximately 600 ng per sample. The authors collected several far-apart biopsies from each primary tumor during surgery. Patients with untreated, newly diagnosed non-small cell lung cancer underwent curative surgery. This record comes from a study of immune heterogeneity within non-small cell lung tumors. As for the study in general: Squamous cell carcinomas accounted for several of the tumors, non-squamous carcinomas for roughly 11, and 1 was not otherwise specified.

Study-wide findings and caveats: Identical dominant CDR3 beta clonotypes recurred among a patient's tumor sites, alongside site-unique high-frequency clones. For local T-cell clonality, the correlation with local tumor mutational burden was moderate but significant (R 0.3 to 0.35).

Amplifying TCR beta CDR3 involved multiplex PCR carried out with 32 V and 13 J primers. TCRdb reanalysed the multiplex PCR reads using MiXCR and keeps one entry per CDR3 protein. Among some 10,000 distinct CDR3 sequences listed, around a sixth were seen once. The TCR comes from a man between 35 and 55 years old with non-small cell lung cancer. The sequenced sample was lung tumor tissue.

CDR3 residues: CASSVEPGYEQYF. CDR3 sequence (DNA): TGTGCCAGCAGTGTAGAGCCGGGCTACGAGCAGTACTTC. This rearrangement joins TRBV6-4 to TRBJ2-7; no firm D call. The CDR3 sequence is 13 residues long. With 4 bases removed from V and 3 bases from J, the gap between germline ends came to 10 bases. Per the germline V gene, CDR1 is MRHNA and CDR2 is SNTAGT.